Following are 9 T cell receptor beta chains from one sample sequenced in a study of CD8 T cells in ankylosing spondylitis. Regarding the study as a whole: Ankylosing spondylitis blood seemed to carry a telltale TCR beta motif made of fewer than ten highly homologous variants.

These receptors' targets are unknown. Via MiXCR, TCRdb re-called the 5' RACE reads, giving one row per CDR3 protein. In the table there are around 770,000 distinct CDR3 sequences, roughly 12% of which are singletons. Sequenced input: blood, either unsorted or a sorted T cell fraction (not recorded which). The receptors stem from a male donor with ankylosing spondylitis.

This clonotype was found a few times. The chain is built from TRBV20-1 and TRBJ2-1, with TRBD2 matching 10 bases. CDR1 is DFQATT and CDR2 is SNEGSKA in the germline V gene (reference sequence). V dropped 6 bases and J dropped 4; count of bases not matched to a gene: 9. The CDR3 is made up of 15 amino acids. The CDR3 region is CSAVGLAGAYNEQFF. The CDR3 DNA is TGCAGTGCCGTCGGGCTAGCGGGGGCTTACAATGAGCAGTTCTTC.

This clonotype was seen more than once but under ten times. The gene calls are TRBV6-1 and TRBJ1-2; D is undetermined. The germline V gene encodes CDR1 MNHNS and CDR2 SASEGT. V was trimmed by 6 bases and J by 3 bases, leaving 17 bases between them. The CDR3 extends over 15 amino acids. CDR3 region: CASSITSGKDYGYTF. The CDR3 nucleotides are TGTGCCAGCAGCATCACCTCCGGGAAAGACTATGGCTACACCTTC.

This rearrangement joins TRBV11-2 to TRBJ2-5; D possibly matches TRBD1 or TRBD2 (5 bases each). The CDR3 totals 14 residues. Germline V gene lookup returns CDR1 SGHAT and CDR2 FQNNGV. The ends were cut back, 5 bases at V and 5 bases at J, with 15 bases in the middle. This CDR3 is CASSLGTLLETQYF. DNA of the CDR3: TGTGCCAGCAGCCTCGGGACGCTATTGGAGACCCAGTACTTC.

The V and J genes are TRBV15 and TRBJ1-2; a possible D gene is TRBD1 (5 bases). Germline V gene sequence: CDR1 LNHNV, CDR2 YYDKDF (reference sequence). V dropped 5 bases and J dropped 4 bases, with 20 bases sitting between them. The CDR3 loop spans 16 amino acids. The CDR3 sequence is CATSAGGAGFSYGYTF. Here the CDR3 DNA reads TGTGCCACCAGCGCAGGAGGGGCCGGGTTTTCCTATGGCTACACCTTC.

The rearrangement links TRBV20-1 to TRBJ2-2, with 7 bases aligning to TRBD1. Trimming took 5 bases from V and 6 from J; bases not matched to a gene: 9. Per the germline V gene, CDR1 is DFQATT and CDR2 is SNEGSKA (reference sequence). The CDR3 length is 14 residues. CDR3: CSARYGQVAGELFF. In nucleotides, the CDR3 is TGCAGTGCTCGCTATGGACAGGTTGCCGGGGAGCTGTTTTTT.

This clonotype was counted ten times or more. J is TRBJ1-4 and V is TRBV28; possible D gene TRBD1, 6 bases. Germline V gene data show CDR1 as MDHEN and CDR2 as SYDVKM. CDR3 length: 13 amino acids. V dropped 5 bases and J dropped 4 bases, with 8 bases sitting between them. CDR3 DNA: TGTGCCAGCAGTGACAGGATTAATGAAAAACTGTTTTTT. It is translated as CASSDRINEKLFF.

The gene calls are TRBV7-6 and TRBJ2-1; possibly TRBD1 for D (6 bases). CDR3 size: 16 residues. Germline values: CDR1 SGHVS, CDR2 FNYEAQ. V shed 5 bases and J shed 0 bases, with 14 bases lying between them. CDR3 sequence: CASSVQGTRSYNEQFF. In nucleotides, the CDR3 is TGTGCCAGCAGCGTTCAGGGGACCCGCTCCTACAATGAGCAGTTCTTC.

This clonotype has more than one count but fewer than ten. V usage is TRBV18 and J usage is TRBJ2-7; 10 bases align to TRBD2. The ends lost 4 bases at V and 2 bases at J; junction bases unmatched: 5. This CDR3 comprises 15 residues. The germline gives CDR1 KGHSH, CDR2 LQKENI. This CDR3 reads CASSQGTSEPYEQYF. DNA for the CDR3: TGTGCCAGCTCACAGGGGACTAGCGAACCCTACGAGCAGTACTTC. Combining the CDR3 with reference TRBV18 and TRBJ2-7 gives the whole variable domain NAGVMQNPRHLVRRRGQEARLRCSPMKGHSHVYWYRQLPEEGLKFMVYLQKENIIDESGMPKERFSAEFPKEGPSILRIQQVVRGDSAAYFCASSQGTSEPYEQYFGPGTRLTVT.

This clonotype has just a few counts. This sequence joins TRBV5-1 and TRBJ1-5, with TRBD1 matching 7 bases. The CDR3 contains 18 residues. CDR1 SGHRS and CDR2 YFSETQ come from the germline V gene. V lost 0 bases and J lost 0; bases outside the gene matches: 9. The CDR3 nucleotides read TGCGCCAGCAGCTTGGCCCCAGGGGGAGGCCATAGCAATCAGCCCCAGCATTTT. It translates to CASSLAPGGGHSNQPQHF.